This T cell receptor beta chain was sequenced in a study of blood T cell repertoires in COVID-19. For the study at large: Researchers got acute and convalescent COVID-19 samples from the United States, Italy and Spain. T cells, B-cell-depleted T cells, or PBMCs supplied cDNA or gDNA.

Under the authors' procedure: It was from reference gene primer amplification that nucleated cell counts were estimated. Produced via immunoSEQ multiplex PCR; TCRdb's table is partial and in-frame only. V and J calls and clone size are given by that table; D and trimming were obtained from the DNA. There are 290,000 or so clones in the sample; 85% to 90% occur only once, and roughly 1.3% lies in the top ten. This clone occurred once. Sequencing was carried out using peripheral blood. The clonotype originates from a man aged 70 or older with acute or convalescent COVID-19.

The CDR3 here is CASSQDPRGTGGYKAFF. CDR3 in DNA: TGTGCCAGCAGCCAAGATCCTCGGGGGACAGGGGGTTACAAAGCTTTCTTT. This rearrangement joins TRBV3-1 (or the pseudogene TRBV3-2) to TRBJ1-1, with 11 bases identical to TRBD1. V trimming: 0 bases; J trimming: 9 bases; junction bases outside the gene matches: 12. The CDR3 has 17 amino acids. Per the germline V gene, CDR1 is LGHDT and CDR2 is YNNKEL (reference sequence).